This TCR beta chain came from a study of patients and donors after allogeneic stem cell transplantation. Trimming stripped 2 bases from V and 1 base from J, with 14 bases between. Germline CDR1 and CDR2: SGHTA and FQGNSA. CDR3 size: 16 residues. TCRdb reprocessed the RT-PCR reads with MiXCR, giving one entry per CDR3 protein. This table has roughly 960,000 distinct CDR3 sequences, around 17% appearing once. In this sample, this clonotype turned up many times. The chain recombines TRBV7-2 with TRBJ1-1; tentatively, D is TRBD1 (6 bases). Sequenced material: blood, either unsorted or a sorted T cell fraction (not recorded which). This receptor was identified in a human donor who was either an allogeneic HSCT recipient or a stem cell or donor lymphocyte infusion donor (not recorded which). It is not recorded whose cells these are; they may come from a transplant donor. CDR3 sequence (DNA): TGTGCCAGCAGCTTAAGAGACAGGCCGGGGAACACTGAAGCTTTCTTT. Translated, it gives CASSLRDRPGNTEAFF.